Listed here are 14 T cell receptor beta chains from one sample, sequenced in a study of shared clonotypes between healthy human individuals. Clones were sequenced by immunoSEQ multiplex PCR, and TCRdb holds only the in-frame ones, with some missing. In the table there are hundreds of thousands of clones, about 96% of which are singletons. Naive CD8 cells lacked CD45RO and underwent positive selection for CCR7, leaving out terminally differentiated effector memory CD45RA+ cells. Material: naive CD8+ T cells sorted from blood. These receptors were taken from a woman in her 30s in good health.

J is TRBJ2-7 and V is TRBV15, with D possibly being TRBD1 (6 bases). The CDR3 extends over 14 amino acids. The V end lost 5 bases, the J end lost 2 bases, and 13 bases lay between the germline ends. Per the germline V gene, CDR1 is LNHNV and CDR2 is YYDKDF (reference sequence). The CDR3 nucleotides read TGTGCCACCAGCTTACAGGCAGGGGCCTACGAGCAGTACTTC. This sequence encodes CATSLQAGAYEQYF.

The count of this clone is one. The chain combines TRBV28 with TRBJ2-7; D is unresolved. This CDR3 contains 12 residues. V shed 5 bases and J shed 12 bases, with 17 bases lying between them. Germline values: CDR1 MDHEN, CDR2 SYDVKM. The CDR3 region is CASSPLPRVWYF. CDR3 nucleotides: TGTGCCAGCAGTCCACTCCCAAGGGTCTGGTACTTC.

Remarks on this clone: Additional DNA sequences in this sample encode the identical CDR3. The V and J genes are TRBV5-4 and TRBJ1-1, with D unresolved. CDR3 length: 13 amino acids. V gave up 2 bases and J gave up 4 bases, with 9 bases separating them. Germline CDR1 and CDR2: SGHNT and YYREEE (reference sequence). CDR3 amino acids: CASSLGGSTEAFF. CDR3 sequence (DNA): TGTGCCAGCAGCTTAGGAGGGAGCACTGAAGCTTTCTTT.

J is TRBJ2-1 and V is TRBV13; 14 bases fit TRBD2. V shed 6 bases and J 6 bases; nucleotides not matched to a gene: 4. CDR1 is PRHDT, CDR2 FYEKMQ, per germline (reference sequence). The CDR3 sequence is 15 residues long. CDR3 DNA: TGTGCCAGCAGTTACGGGACTAGCGGGAGCAATGAGCAGTTCTTC. It codes for CASSYGTSGSNEQFF. The variable domain in full, with the rest retrieved from reference TRBV13 and TRBJ2-1, is AAGVIQSPRHLIKEKRETATLKCYPIPRHDTVYWYQQGPGQDPQFLISFYEKMQSDKGSIPDRFSAQQFSDYHSELNMSSLELGDSALYFCASSYGTSGSNEQFFGPGTRLTVL.

This clone occurred once. This chain uses TRBV27 with TRBJ2-3; TRBD2 is a possible D gene (5 bases). CDR1 is MNHEY and CDR2 is SMNVEV in the germline V gene (reference sequence). The ends were cut back, 5 bases at V and 2 bases at J, with 17 bases in the middle. There are 16 residues in the CDR3. The CDR3 spells CASSHNRRVHTDTQYF. The CDR3 nucleotides read TGTGCCAGCAGTCACAATCGGCGGGTCCACACAGATACGCAGTATTTT.

This chain uses TRBV19 with TRBJ2-1; 9 bases line up with TRBD2. The CDR3 loop spans 14 amino acids. V shed 10 bases, J shed 8 bases, and the junction held 12 bases outside the gene matches. The V gene's germline CDR1 is LNHDA and CDR2 SQIVND (reference sequence). The CDR3 here is CATHGLAGIYEQFF. CDR3 sequence (DNA): TGTGCCACCCATGGGCTAGCGGGAATATATGAGCAGTTCTTC.

V is TRBV27 and J is TRBJ2-1; unclear D gene. The CDR3 runs 12 residues. Germline CDR1 MNHEY, CDR2 SMNVEV (reference sequence). The V and J ends lost 2 bases and 9 bases respectively, with 8 bases between them. CDR3 in amino acids: CASSLVPPEQFF. Written as DNA, the CDR3 is TGTGCCAGCAGTTTAGTGCCCCCTGAGCAGTTCTTC.

As for this clone: The same CDR3 can be traced to other DNA sequences in this sample. Here the CDR3 DNA reads TGTGCCAGCAGCTTAGGGGTTCACGAGCAGTACTTC. Translated: CASSLGVHEQYF. V and J are TRBV7-9 and TRBJ2-7; D gene ambiguous. The CDR3 runs 12 residues. CDR1 is SEHNR and CDR2 is FQNEAQ in the germline V gene (reference sequence). V was pared by 1 base and J by 5 bases, with 6 bases between.

The V gene is TRBV27, the J gene TRBJ1-2; 11 positions match TRBD1. Germline V gene lookup returns CDR1 MNHEY and CDR2 SMNVEV (reference sequence). The CDR3 length is 14 residues. Trimming took 3 bases from V and 8 from J; bases not matched to a gene: 5. The CDR3 protein is CASSLGQGGGGYTF. CDR3 bases: TGTGCCAGCAGTTTGGGACAGGGGGGAGGCGGCTACACCTTC.

The chain uses TRBV6-5 and TRBJ2-1, with 10 bases matching TRBD2. Trimming took 5 bases from V and 6 from J; bases not matched to a gene: 7. CDR3 length: 15 amino acids. CDR1 is MNHEY, CDR2 SVGAGI, per germline. Here the CDR3 DNA reads TGTGCCAGCAGTACAACTAGCGGGATTAGCAATGAGCAGTTCTTC. Its protein product is CASSTTSGISNEQFF.

This chain links TRBV11-2 with TRBJ2-3; 9 nucleotides match TRBD2. Germline V lookup: CDR1 SGHAT, CDR2 FQNNGV. V trimming: 1 base; J trimming: 0 bases; junction bases outside the gene matches: 2. The CDR3 runs to 16 residues. This CDR3 is CASSLGTSESTDTQYF. In DNA form, the CDR3 reads TGTGCCAGCAGCTTAGGGACTAGCGAAAGCACAGATACGCAGTATTTT.

The J gene is TRBJ2-5, the V gene TRBV29-1; D is ambiguous. Trimming pared 3 bases from V and 8 bases from J, leaving 13 bases between. Germline CDR1 is SQVTM and CDR2 is ANQGSEA. CDR3 size: 12 residues. In nucleotides, the CDR3 is TGCAGCGTTGATCTATGGTCCGGTACCCAGTACTTC. It translates to CSVDLWSGTQYF.

The chain links TRBV6-1 to TRBJ1-4; D might be TRBD1 (5 bases). V gave up 6 bases and J gave up 3 bases, with 14 bases separating them. The V gene's germline CDR1 is MNHNS and CDR2 SASEGT. CDR3 size: 15 residues. Here the CDR3 reads CASRRTPFSNEKLFF. The DNA of the CDR3 is TGTGCCAGCAGGAGGACACCCTTTTCTAATGAAAAACTGTTTTTT.

This sequence joins TRBV9 and TRBJ2-7; D is unresolved. This CDR3 region has 14 residues. CDR1 is SGDLS, CDR2 YYNGEE, per germline. With 3 bases removed from V and 4 bases from J, the gap between germline ends came to 14 bases. CDR3 nucleotides: TGTGCCAGCAGCGCAGACCAAACCGGTTACGAGCAGTACTTC. It specifies CASSADQTGYEQYF. The whole variable domain, remainder taken from reference TRBV9 and TRBJ2-7, is DSGVTQTPKHLITATGQRVTLRCSPRSGDLSVYWYQQSLDQGLQFLIQYYNGEERAKGNILERFSAQQFPDLHSELNLSSLELGDSALYFCASSADQTGYEQYFGPGTRLTVT.